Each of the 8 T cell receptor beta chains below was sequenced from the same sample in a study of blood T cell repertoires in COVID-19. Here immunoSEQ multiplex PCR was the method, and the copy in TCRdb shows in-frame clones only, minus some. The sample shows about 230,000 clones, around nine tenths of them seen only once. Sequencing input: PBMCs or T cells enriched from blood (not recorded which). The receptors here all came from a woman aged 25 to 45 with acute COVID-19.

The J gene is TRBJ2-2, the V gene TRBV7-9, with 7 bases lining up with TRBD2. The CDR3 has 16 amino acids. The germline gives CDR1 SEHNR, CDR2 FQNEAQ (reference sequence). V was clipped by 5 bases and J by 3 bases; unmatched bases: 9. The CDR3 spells CASSAIQAGYTGELFF. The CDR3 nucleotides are TGTGCCAGCAGCGCCATTCAAGCGGGGTACACCGGGGAGCTGTTTTTT.

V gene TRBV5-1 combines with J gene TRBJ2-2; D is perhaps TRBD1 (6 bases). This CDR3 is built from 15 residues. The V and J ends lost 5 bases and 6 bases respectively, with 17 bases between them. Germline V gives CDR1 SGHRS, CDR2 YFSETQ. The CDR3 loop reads CASSFSQGPAGELFF. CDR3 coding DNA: TGCGCCAGCAGTTTTTCCCAGGGGCCGGCCGGGGAGCTGTTTTTT.

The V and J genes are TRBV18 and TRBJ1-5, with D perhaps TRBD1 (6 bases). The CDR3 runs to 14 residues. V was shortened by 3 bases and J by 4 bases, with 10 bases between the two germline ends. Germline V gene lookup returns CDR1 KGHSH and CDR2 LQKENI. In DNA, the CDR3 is TGTGCCAGCTCACCGCAGGGGCGGAATCAGCCCCAGCATTTT. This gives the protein CASSPQGRNQPQHF.

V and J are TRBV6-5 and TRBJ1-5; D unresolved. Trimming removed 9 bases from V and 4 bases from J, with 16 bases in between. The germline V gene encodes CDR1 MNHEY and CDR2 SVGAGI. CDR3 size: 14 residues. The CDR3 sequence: CASTVAGGNQPQHF. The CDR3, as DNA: TGTGCCAGTACGGTGGCCGGCGGGAATCAGCCCCAGCATTTT.

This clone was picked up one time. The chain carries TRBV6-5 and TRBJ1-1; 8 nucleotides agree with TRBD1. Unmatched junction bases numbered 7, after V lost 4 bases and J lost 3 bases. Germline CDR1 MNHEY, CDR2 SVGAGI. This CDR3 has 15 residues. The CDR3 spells CASSSPRGRDTEAFF. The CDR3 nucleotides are TGTGCCAGCAGTTCACCCAGGGGGCGAGACACTGAAGCTTTCTTT.

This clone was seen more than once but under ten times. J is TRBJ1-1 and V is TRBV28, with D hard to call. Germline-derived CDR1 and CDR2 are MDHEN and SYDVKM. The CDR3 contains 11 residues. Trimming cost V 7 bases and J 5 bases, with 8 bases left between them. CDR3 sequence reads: CASTSRTEAFF. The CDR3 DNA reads TGTGCCAGCACCTCGAGGACTGAAGCTTTCTTT.

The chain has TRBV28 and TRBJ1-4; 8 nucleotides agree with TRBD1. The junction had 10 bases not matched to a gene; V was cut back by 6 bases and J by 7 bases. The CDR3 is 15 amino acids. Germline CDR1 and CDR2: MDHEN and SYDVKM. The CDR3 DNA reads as TGTGCCAGCAGCCCGCCAGGGGGCGGTCGTGAAAAACTGTTTTTT. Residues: CASSPPGGGREKLFF.

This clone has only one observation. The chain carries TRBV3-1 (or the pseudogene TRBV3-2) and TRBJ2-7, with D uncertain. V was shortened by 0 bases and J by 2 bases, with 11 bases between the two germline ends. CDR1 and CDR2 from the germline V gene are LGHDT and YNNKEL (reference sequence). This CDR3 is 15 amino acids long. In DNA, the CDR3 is TGTGCCAGCAGCCAAGAACCCTGGGCAGCCTACGAGCAGTACTTC. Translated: CASSQEPWAAYEQYF.